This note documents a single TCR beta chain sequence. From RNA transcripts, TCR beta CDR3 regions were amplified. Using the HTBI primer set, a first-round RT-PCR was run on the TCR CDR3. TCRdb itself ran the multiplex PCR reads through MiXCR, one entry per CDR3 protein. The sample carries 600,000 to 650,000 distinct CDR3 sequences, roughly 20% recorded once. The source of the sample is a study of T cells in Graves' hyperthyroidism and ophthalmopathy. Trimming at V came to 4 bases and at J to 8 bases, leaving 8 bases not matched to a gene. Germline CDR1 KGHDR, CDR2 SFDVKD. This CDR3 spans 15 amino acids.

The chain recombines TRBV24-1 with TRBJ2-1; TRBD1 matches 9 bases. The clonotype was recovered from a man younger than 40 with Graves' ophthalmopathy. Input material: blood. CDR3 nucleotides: TGTGCCACCAGTGACCTGCCGGGACAGGGAGATGAGCAGTTCTTC. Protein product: CATSDLPGQGDEQFF.